Presented here are 25 T cell receptor beta chains from one specimen sequenced in a study of blood T cell repertoires in COVID-19. Repertoires were generated with immunoSEQ multiplex PCR, while TCRdb's copy carries only in-frame clones and drops some. The repertoire includes under 300,000 clones, approximately 80% of them detected once, and around 1.5% sits in the top ten. The sequencing sample was made of peripheral blood. All receptors come from a woman aged 40 to 49 who had recovered from COVID-19.

The chain links TRBV30 to TRBJ2-3, with a tentative D call TRBD1 (6 bases). Germline CDR1 and CDR2: GTSNPN and SVGIG (reference sequence). This CDR3 contains 14 residues. This CDR3 is CALAGVLATDTQYF. The CDR3 DNA sequence: TGTGCATTGGCAGGGGTCTTAGCCACAGATACGCAGTATTTT.

The CDR3 loop reads CAWSVLGGGYGYTF. CDR3 DNA sequence: TGTGCCTGGAGTGTACTAGGGGGCGGTTACGGCTACACCTTC. J is TRBJ1-2 and V is TRBV30; 7 nucleotides agree with TRBD1. The CDR3 covers 14 residues. Trimming removed 0 bases from V and 8 bases from J; junction bases left unmatched: 9. The germline V gene encodes CDR1 GTSNPN and CDR2 SVGIG (reference sequence). Based on the CDR3 plus reference TRBV30 and TRBJ1-2, the full variable domain is SQTIHQWPATLVQPVGSPLSLECTVEGTSNPNLYWYRQAAGRGLQLLFYSVGIGQISSEVPQNLSASRPQDRQFILSSKKLLLSDSGFYLCAWSVLGGGYGYTFGSGTRLTVV.

The rearrangement links TRBV5-1 to TRBJ2-1, with TRBD1 matching 8 bases. Per the germline V gene, CDR1 is SGHRS and CDR2 is YFSETQ. V lost 4 bases to trimming and J lost 14 bases; unmatched junction nucleotides: 17. The CDR3 extends over 15 amino acids. CDR3 protein: CASSMDRVYFSAEFF. CDR3 DNA: TGCGCCAGCAGCATGGACAGGGTTTACTTTTCGGCGGAGTTCTTC.

This chain connects TRBV5-5 to TRBJ2-7; TRBD1 agrees at 8 bases. CDR3 length: 14 amino acids. Germline V CDR1 and CDR2: SGHKS, YYEKEE (reference sequence). Losses at the gene ends were 9 bases for V and 0 bases for J; bases not matched to a gene: 8. The CDR3, as DNA: TGTGCCACAGGCCGGGACAGGAGCTCCTACGAGCAGTACTTC. As protein: CATGRDRSSYEQYF. Looking up the rest from reference TRBV5-5 and TRBJ2-7 gives the full variable domain: DAGVTQSPTHLIKTRGQQVTLRCSPISGHKSVSWYQQVLGQGPQFIFQYYEKEERGRGNFPDRFSARQFPNYSSELNVNALLLGDSALYLCATGRDRSSYEQYFGPGTRLTVT.

This chain joins TRBV6-5 and TRBJ2-1, with D possibly matching TRBD2 (6 bases). From germline, CDR1 is MNHEY and CDR2 SVGAGI. The CDR3 sequence is 14 residues long. V lost 2 bases and J 8 bases, leaving 13 bases between the germline ends. In nucleotides, the CDR3 is TGTGCCAGCAGTTACGGAAGTAGCGGATATGAGCAGTTCTTC. This codes for CASSYGSSGYEQFF.

CDR3 sequence: CASSYTGANEKLFF. Here the CDR3 DNA reads TGCGCCAGCAGCTATACAGGGGCTAATGAAAAACTGTTTTTT. The chain carries TRBV5-1 and TRBJ1-4, with 7 bases lining up with TRBD1. Looked up from germline, CDR1 is SGHRS and CDR2 is YFSETQ. The trim removed 3 bases at V and 3 bases at J, leaving 2 bases unmatched. This CDR3 is 14 amino acids long.

This clone has just a few counts. The chain links TRBV6-5 to TRBJ1-2; D unresolved. Germline values: CDR1 MNHEY, CDR2 SVGAGI. The V gene lost 6 bases and the J gene lost 4 bases, with 12 bases spanning the gap. The CDR3 extends over 13 amino acids. The CDR3 nucleotides are TGTGCCAGCAGATCGAACTTTTTCTATGGCTACACCTTC. It is translated as CASRSNFFYGYTF.

The chain links TRBV9 to TRBJ1-2; D may be TRBD1 (6 bases). This CDR3 has 16 residues. Trimming left V 1 base short and J 8 bases short, with 21 bases between. Germline values: CDR1 SGDLS, CDR2 YYNGEE. CDR3 DNA sequence: TGTGCCAGCAGCGTATCTCCCGGCAGGGGAACTGCCGGCTACACCTTC. Its translation: CASSVSPGRGTAGYTF.

The chain joins TRBV19 to TRBJ2-2; 14 bases are shared with TRBD2. The CDR3 is 18 amino acids. V lost 0 bases, J lost 5 bases, and 5 bases stayed unmatched. The germline CDR1 and CDR2 sequences are LNHDA and SQIVND (reference sequence). In DNA, the CDR3 is TGTGCCAGTAGTATAGACGTGACTAGCGGGGGGGAAACCGGGGAGCTGTTTTTT. Translating gives CASSIDVTSGGETGELFF.

The chain has TRBV12-3 or TRBV12-4 and TRBJ2-7, with D unresolved. The germline V and J ends were trimmed by 6 bases and 7 bases, with 13 bases remaining between them. CDR3 size: 12 residues. The CDR3 sequence: CASSITGGEQYF. DNA for the CDR3: TGTGCCAGCAGCATCACTGGCGGAGAGCAGTACTTC.

The chain has TRBV7-8 and TRBJ1-5; D is ambiguous. Germline V CDR1 and CDR2: SGHVS, FQNEAQ. The CDR3 length is 14 residues. V was pared by 4 bases and J by 2 bases, with 9 bases between. In nucleotides, the CDR3 is TGTGCCAGCAGCTCGGGGTTAGGCAATCAGCCCCAGCATTTT. This encodes CASSSGLGNQPQHF.

This clone was seen just once. The rearrangement links TRBV7-9 to TRBJ1-2, with D perhaps TRBD1 (6 bases). Trimming shortened V by 4 bases and J by 6 bases, and 18 bases separated the two germline ends. Per germline, CDR1 SEHNR and CDR2 FQNEAQ (reference sequence). The CDR3 contains 15 residues. The CDR3 region has the DNA TGTGCCAGCAGCTCAGGCGACAGGCCTTTAGATGGCTACACCTTC. This gives the protein CASSSGDRPLDGYTF.

Note on this clone: The sample carries other DNA sequences with the same CDR3. The rearrangement uses TRBV6-5 and TRBJ1-1; TRBD1 is a possible D gene (5 bases). The CDR3 length is 13 residues. V was pared by 0 bases and J by 5 bases, with 7 bases between. Germline CDR1 MNHEY, CDR2 SVGAGI. The CDR3 coding sequence is TGTGCCAGCAGTTACTCTACAGGTACTGAAGCTTTCTTT. Translating it yields CASSYSTGTEAFF.

CDR3 region: CASSATGKYTDTQYF. For the CDR3, the DNA is TGTGCCAGCTCTGCTACGGGGAAGTACACAGATACGCAGTATTTT. The gene calls are TRBV18 and TRBJ2-3; the D gene is possibly TRBD2 (5 bases). The CDR3 sequence is 15 residues long. Germline V gene data show CDR1 as KGHSH and CDR2 as LQKENI. V was clipped by 6 bases and J by 2 bases, with 15 bases between them.

This clone has a handful of counts. The chain is built from TRBV5-4 and TRBJ1-2; 9 bases fit TRBD1. This CDR3 has 12 residues. The trim removed 5 bases at V and 10 bases at J, leaving 6 bases unmatched. The germline V gene has CDR1 SGHNT and CDR2 YYREEE (reference sequence). The CDR3 loop reads CASSPDRGVYTF. CDR3 DNA: TGTGCCAGCAGTCCCGACAGGGGGGTCTACACCTTC.

The chain links TRBV30 to TRBJ1-6, with TRBD1 identical over 7 bases. Germline V gene data show CDR1 as GTSNPN and CDR2 as SVGIG (reference sequence). The CDR3 is made up of 14 amino acids. V trimming: 0 bases; J trimming: 10 bases; junction bases outside the gene matches: 6. The CDR3 reads CAWSVQGVWSPLHF. DNA of the CDR3: TGTGCCTGGAGTGTCCAGGGGGTTTGGTCACCCCTCCACTTT.

The chain employs TRBV7-3 and TRBJ2-1; D uncertain. The CDR3 extends over 15 amino acids. Germline loops: CDR1 SGHTA, CDR2 FQGTGA. V gave up 5 bases and J gave up 7 bases, with 18 bases separating them. As DNA, the CDR3 is TGTGCCAGCAGCCCTACCCCCAACTTGTCTAATGAGCAGTTCTTC. Translated, it gives CASSPTPNLSNEQFF.

The chain joins TRBV20-1 to TRBJ1-1; the D gene is possibly TRBD1 (6 bases). The germline V and J ends were trimmed by 6 bases and 11 bases, with 13 bases remaining between them. Germline V gene lookup returns CDR1 DFQATT and CDR2 SNEGSKA (reference sequence). This CDR3 has 10 residues. The CDR3 DNA follows: TGCAGTGCCAACCAGGGGCGCGCTTTCTTT. Amino acid sequence: CSANQGRAFF.

The V and J genes are TRBV5-1 and TRBJ1-5, with D tentatively TRBD1 (6 bases). Germline V gives CDR1 SGHRS, CDR2 YFSETQ. The ends were cut back, 8 bases at V and 5 bases at J, with 8 bases in the middle. This CDR3 comprises 11 residues. DNA for the CDR3: TGCGCCAGGGACAGCCATCAGCCCCAGCATTTT. It specifies CARDSHQPQHF.

The chain is built from TRBV2 and TRBJ2-6, with a possible D match to TRBD1 (5 bases). Trimming pared 8 bases from V and 0 bases from J, leaving 8 bases between. This CDR3 region has 14 residues. CDR1 and CDR2 from the germline V gene are SNHLY and FYNNEI. In nucleotides, the CDR3 is TGTGCCAGCGAAACAGGCTCTGGGGCCAACGTCCTGACTTTC. Residues: CASETGSGANVLTF.

CDR3 region: CASSQGGTGTYEQYF. The CDR3 DNA reads as TGCGCCAGCAGCCAAGGGGGGACAGGGACCTACGAGCAGTACTTC. This chain links TRBV4-3 with TRBJ2-7, with 9 bases lining up with TRBD1. The V and J ends lost 1 base and 2 bases, in that order; junction bases with no gene match: 3. The CDR3 covers 15 residues. From germline, CDR1 is LGHNA and CDR2 YSLEER.

The CDR3 loop reads CASSLRTGTNTGELFF. The CDR3 DNA is TGCGCCAGCAGCTTACGGACAGGGACGAACACCGGGGAGCTGTTTTTT. The rearrangement uses TRBV5-1 and TRBJ2-2; 8 nucleotides agree with TRBD1. In germline, CDR1 is SGHRS, CDR2 YFSETQ. V shed 2 bases and J 0 bases; nucleotides not matched to a gene: 3. The CDR3 sequence is 16 residues long.

The V call is TRBV4-2, the J call TRBJ1-6; tentatively, D is TRBD1 (5 bases). Germline CDR1 reads LGHNA; CDR2 reads YNFKEQ. The V end lost 1 base, the J end lost 10 bases, and 11 bases lay between the germline ends. This CDR3 has 14 amino acids. The CDR3 region is CASSQGTGWSPLHF. The CDR3 nucleotides are TGTGCCAGCAGCCAAGGAACAGGCTGGTCACCCCTCCACTTT.

This clone was recorded once. The V call is TRBV7-9, the J call TRBJ1-5; the match to TRBD1 covers 8 bases. The V gene end was trimmed by 3 bases and the J gene end by 2 bases; junction bases not matched to a gene: 6. The CDR3 is 16 residues long. CDR1 and CDR2 from the germline V gene are SEHNR and FQNEAQ (reference sequence). Here the CDR3 DNA reads TGTGCCAGCAGCTTTTCGGACAGGGAAGGCAATCAGCCCCAGCATTTT. Its translation is CASSFSDREGNQPQHF.

The chain recombines TRBV5-1 with TRBJ2-6; perhaps TRBD1 as D (6 bases). CDR1 is SGHRS, CDR2 YFSETQ, per germline. V dropped 8 bases and J dropped 0 bases, with 21 bases sitting between them. The CDR3 length is 18 residues. DNA for the CDR3: TGCGCCAGTGGCGCTCTCACCGGACAGAGCTCTGGGGCCAACGTCCTGACTTTC. Amino acid sequence: CASGALTGQSSGANVLTF.